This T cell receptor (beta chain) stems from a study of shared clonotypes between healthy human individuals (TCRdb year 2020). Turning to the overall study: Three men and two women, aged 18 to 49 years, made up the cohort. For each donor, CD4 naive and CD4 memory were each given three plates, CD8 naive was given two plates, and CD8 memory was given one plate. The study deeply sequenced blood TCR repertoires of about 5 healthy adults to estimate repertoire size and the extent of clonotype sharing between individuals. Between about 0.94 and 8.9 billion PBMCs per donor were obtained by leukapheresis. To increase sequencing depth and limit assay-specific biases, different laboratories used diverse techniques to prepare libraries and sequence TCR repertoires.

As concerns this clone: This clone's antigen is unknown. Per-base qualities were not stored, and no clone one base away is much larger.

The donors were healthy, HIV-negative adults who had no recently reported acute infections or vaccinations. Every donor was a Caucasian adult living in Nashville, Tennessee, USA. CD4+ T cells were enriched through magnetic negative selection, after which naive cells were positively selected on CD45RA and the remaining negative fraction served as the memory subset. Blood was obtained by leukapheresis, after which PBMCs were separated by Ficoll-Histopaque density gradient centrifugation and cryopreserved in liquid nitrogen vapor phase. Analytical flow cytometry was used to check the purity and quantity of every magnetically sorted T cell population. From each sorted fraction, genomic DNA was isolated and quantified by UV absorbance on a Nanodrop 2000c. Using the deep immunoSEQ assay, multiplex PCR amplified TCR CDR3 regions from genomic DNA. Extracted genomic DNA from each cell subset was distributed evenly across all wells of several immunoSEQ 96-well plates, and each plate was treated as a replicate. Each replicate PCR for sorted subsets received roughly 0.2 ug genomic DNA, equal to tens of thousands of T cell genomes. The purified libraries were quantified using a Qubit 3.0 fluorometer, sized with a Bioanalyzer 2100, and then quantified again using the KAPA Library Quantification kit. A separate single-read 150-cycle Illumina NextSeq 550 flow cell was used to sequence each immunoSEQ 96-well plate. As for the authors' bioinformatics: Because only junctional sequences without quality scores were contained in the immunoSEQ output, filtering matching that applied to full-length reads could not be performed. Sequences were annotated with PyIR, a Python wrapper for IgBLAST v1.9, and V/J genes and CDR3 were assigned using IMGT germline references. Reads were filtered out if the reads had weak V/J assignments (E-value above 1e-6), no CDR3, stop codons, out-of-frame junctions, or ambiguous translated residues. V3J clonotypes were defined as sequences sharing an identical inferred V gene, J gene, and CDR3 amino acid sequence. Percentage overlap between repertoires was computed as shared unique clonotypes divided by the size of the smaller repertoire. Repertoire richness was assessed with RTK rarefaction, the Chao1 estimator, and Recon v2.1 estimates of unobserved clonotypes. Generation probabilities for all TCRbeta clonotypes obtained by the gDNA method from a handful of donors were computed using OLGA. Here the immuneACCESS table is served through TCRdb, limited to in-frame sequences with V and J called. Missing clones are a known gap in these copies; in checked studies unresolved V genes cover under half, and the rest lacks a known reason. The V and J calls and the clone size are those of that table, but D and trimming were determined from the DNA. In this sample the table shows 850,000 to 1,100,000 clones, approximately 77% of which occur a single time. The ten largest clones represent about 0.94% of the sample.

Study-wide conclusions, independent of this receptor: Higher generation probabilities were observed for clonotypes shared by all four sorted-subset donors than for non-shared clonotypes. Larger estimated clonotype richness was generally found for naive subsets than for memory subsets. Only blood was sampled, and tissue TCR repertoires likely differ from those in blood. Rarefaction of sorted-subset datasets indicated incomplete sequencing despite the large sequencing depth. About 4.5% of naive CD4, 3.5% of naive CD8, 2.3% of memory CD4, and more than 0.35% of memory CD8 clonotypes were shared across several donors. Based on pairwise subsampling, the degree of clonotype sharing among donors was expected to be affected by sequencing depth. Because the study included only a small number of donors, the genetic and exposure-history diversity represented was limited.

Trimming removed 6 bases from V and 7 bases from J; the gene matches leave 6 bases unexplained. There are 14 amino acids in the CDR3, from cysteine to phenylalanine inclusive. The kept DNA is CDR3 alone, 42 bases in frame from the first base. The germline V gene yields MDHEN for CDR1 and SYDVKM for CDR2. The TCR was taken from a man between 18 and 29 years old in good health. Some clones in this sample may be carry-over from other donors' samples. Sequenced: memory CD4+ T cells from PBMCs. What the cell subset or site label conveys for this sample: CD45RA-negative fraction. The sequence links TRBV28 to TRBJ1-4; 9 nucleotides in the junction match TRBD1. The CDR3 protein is CASRPGTGSEKLFF. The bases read TGTGCCAGCAGGCCCGGGACAGGGAGTGAAAAACTGTTTTTT.